This T cell receptor (beta chain) comes out of a study of TIL therapy for anti-PD-1-resistant metastatic lung cancer. Study summary: Most patients had lung adenocarcinoma; several tumors were EGFR-mutant, two ALK-rearranged; half smoked currently or formerly.

The immunoSEQ assay was v3. Measured with immunoSEQ multiplex PCR; TCRdb has only the in-frame clones, and not every one. The table records 50,000 to 70,000 clones, 75% to 90% of them present only once. Time point specified: pre-treatment sample, taken before nivolumab and TIL therapy. This clone was seen once. The clonotype originates from a person aged 25-79 years with non-small cell lung cancer. Sequencing was performed on blood, taken at baseline.

In DNA, the CDR3 is TGTGCCTGGAGCCCGGGACAGGGGCTCGAGCAGTACTTC. The encoded protein is CAWSPGQGLEQYF. The chain carries TRBV30 and TRBJ2-7; 10 bases agree with TRBD1. The germline V gene has CDR1 GTSNPN and CDR2 SVGIG (reference sequence). Trimming removed 3 bases from V and 6 bases from J; junction bases left unmatched: 5. The CDR3 has 13 amino acids.